The clone carrying this T cell receptor beta chain was detected ten times or more. This record belongs to a study of T-cell reconstitution after alpha-beta-depleted transplantation in children. Using unique molecular identifiers, the investigators prepared the TCRbeta library. MiXCR was run by TCRdb on the PCR reads, yielding one entry per CDR3 protein. Of hundreds of thousands of distinct CDR3 sequences in the sample, less than 15% were seen once. The sequenced sample was PBMCs, obtained before TCRalphabeta/CD19-depleted stem cell transplant. This TCR was sampled from a girl aged 2-10 years with congenital amegakaryocytic thrombocytopenia, due to receive a stem cell transplant.

In DNA form, the CDR3 reads TGTGCCAGCAGCCCCCGCAGGACCGTTCGGGATACGCAGTATTTT. Translation: CASSPRRTVRDTQYF. The chain is built from TRBV7-9 and TRBJ2-3, with unresolved D. There are 15 residues in the CDR3. Trimming took 5 bases from V and 6 from J, leaving 18 bases between them. Germline values: CDR1 SEHNR, CDR2 FQNEAQ (reference sequence). The full variable domain, its missing parts supplied by reference TRBV7-9 and TRBJ2-3, is DTGVSQNPRHKITKRGQNVTFRCDPISEHNRLYWYRQTLGQGPEFLTYFQNEAQLEKSRLLSDRFSAERPKGSFSTLEIQRTEQGDSAMYLCASSPRRTVRDTQYFGPGTRLTVL.